This T cell receptor (beta chain) appears in the sequencing data of a study of cytomegalovirus exposure and HLA in healthy donors. On the study more broadly: The same platform was used for the 120 validation repertoires and the approximately 700 first-cohort repertoires, a later analysis reported. Findings and limits, study-wide: Reports credit the classifier with highly specific, highly sensitive diagnosis of cytomegalovirus status. There were a few CMV-associated chains whose specificity for CMV antigens was confirmed in vitro.

Trimming removed 3 bases at V and 1 base at J, with 9 bases between. CDR1 and CDR2 (germline): SNHLY, FYNNEI. This CDR3 contains 14 residues. Note on this clone: What it binds is not known.

Only in-frame clones appear in the TCRdb table, and some are missing; sequencing was by immunoSEQ multiplex PCR. The sample records about 120,000 clones, roughly 87% being singletons. The source is a woman between 18 and 30 years old in good health and CMV-seronegative. Sequences were obtained from PBMCs. This sequence joins TRBV2 and TRBJ1-1; a weak D match, TRBD1 (5 bases). CDR3 DNA sequence: TGTGCCAGCAGTGAGAGACAGCGGAACACTGAAGCTTTCTTT. It codes for CASSERQRNTEAFF.